This TCR beta chain was documented in a study of monozygotic twins with inflammatory bowel disease. CDR1 and CDR2 from the germline V gene are MNHEY and SVGEGT. CDR3 length: 18 amino acids. Study conclusions and caveats: Lower TCRbeta diversity (inverse Simpson) was seen in IBD patients than in healthy co-twins.

In regard to this clonotype: Its specificity is unknown.

Template switching appended UMIs that held a 6-nucleotide sample barcode. TCRdb re-called the 5' RACE reads; every CDR3 protein appears as one record, without DNA. Here the sample table reports approximately 160,000 distinct CDR3 sequences. The sample was blood. The origin of this receptor is a human donor with ulcerative colitis or Crohn's disease, or a healthy co-twin of an affected twin (not recorded which). This chain joins TRBV6-2 or TRBV6-3 and TRBJ2-7; with no DNA, the TCRdb D assignment of TRBD1 cannot be verified. The CDR3 loop is CASSYFPLLAASRDEQYF.